The next 28 T cell receptor delta chains were all read from a single sample in a study of in vitro expanded adult blood gammadelta T cells. These TCRs are of unknown antigen specificity. FACS sorting after expansion isolated live CD3+ TCRgammadelta+ Vgamma9+ Vdelta2+ T cells. A one-day pulse of roughly 10 nM HMBPP was given to PBMC before three washes. The cells grew for 14 to 15 days in culture, receiving fresh IL-2 every 3 to 4 days. TCRdb re-called the 5' RACE reads through CATT. The data show about 680 delta-chain clones, approximately 50% seen once. Here the sequenced sample was gamma-delta T cells from peripheral blood expanded in culture, taken from an in vitro culture stimulated with HMBPP. All receptors derive from an adult in good health.

Remarks on this clone: A much larger clone differs from this one at a single base, so this may be a read error. The chain uses TRDV2 and TRDJ1; 13 positions agree with TRDD3. The CDR3 is 17 amino acids. In germline, CDR1 is GEAIGNYY, CDR2 EKD. V was clipped by 3 bases and J by 13 bases; unmatched bases: 19. The CDR3 DNA reads as TGTGCCTGTGACGCTATACTGGGGGATACGCAAGGGTCCGAACGCATCTTT. Translated, it gives CACDAILGDTQGSERIF.

This clone was detected only a few times. It differs at one base from a far larger clone, so likely a read error. The same CDR3 arises from other DNA sequences in this sample as well. This sequence joins TRDV2 and TRDJ1; TRDD3 aligns across 9 bases. Germline trimming cut 1 base from V and 5 bases from J; bases unmatched to any gene: 7. CDR3 length equals 15 residues. Germline V gives CDR1 GEAIGNYY, CDR2 EKD. As DNA, the CDR3 is TGTGCCTGTGACACTCTGGGGGATCGGACTGATAAACTCATCTTT. It yields the protein CACDTLGDRTDKLIF.

This clone has just a few counts. This likely came from a read error, as a far larger clone is one base away. Additional DNA sequences in this sample encode the identical CDR3. The rearrangement uses TRDV2 and TRDJ1; 10 bases are shared with TRDD3. The CDR3 has 18 amino acids. Looked up from germline, CDR1 is GEAIGNYY and CDR2 is EKD. The chain's CDR3 is CACDTVGGGYADTDKLIF. The CDR3 coding sequence is TGTGCCTGTGACACCGTAGGCGGGGGATACGCAGACACCGATAAACTCATTTTT.

This clone is categorized as large. This sample also contains other DNA sequences that code for the same CDR3. V is TRDV2 and J is TRDJ1; 11 bases match TRDD3. The germline V gene has CDR1 GEAIGNYY and CDR2 EKD. The CDR3 consists of 17 residues. The junction had 9 bases not matched to a gene; V was cut back by 4 bases and J by 0 bases. The DNA of the CDR3 is TGTGCCTGTGATCGACTGGGGGATAGTCCATACACCGATAAACTCATCTTT. Amino acids: CACDRLGDSPYTDKLIF.

As to this clone: This may come from a read error, since a much larger clone is one base off. The sample holds other DNA sequences that translate to the same CDR3. The chain employs TRDV2 and TRDJ1; unclear D gene. The CDR3 covers 19 residues. Germline CDR1 GEAIGNYY, CDR2 EKD. This chain's CDR3 is CACDTIPESGRLYTDKLIF. The CDR3, as DNA: TGTGCCTGTGACACGATCCCCGAGTCTGGACGCCTATACACTGATAAACTCATCTTT.

A note on this clone: Only one base separates this from a far larger clonotype, so it likely reflects a read error. V and J are TRDV2 and TRDJ1, with 9 bases matching TRDD3. The V gene end was trimmed by 2 bases and the J gene end by 4 bases; junction bases not matched to a gene: 16. Germline CDR1 reads GEAIGNYY; CDR2 reads EKD. The CDR3 sequence is 18 residues long. Written as DNA, the CDR3 is TGTGCCTGTGACAAGATTCCAGTACTGGGGGAGTACATCGATAAACTCATCTTT. Encoded protein: CACDKIPVLGEYIDKLIF.

As for this clone: TCRdb records a much larger clone's protein for this DNA, with a difference at residues 8 and 13 that likely arises from a read error; the protein given is the translation of the DNA. J is TRDJ1 and V is TRDV2, with D perhaps TRDD3 (6 bases). The germline gives CDR1 GEAIGNYY, CDR2 EKD. The CDR3 has 15 residues. CDR3 sequence reads: CACDTVGAHTDKRIF. The CDR3 DNA follows: TGTGCCTGTGACACCGTGGGGGCTCACACCGATAAACGCATCTTT.

This clone was seen only once. Since a far larger clone is one base different, this is likely a read error. At the DNA level, this CDR3 is encoded by other sequences in the same sample as well. This sequence joins TRDV2 and TRDJ1; 9 bases are a match to TRDD3. Germline V gene data show CDR1 as GEAIGNYY and CDR2 as EKD. This CDR3 has 15 amino acids. As DNA, the CDR3 is TGTGCCTGTGACACCGTAGGGGGATACTCCGATAAGCTCATCTTT. Translating it yields CACDTVGGYSDKLIF.

Worth noting for this clone: A much larger clone differs by one base, so this may be a read error. The chain links TRDV2 to TRDJ1; 13 bases fit TRDD3. This CDR3 has 23 residues. Germline CDR1 and CDR2: GEAIGNYY and EKD. V lost 3 bases, J lost 0 bases, and 24 bases stayed unmatched. The CDR3 DNA is TGTGCCTGTGACTCCCTACTGGGGGATACGACGGGGGACCCCATCTTGTACACCGATAAACTCATCTTT. Its protein is CACDSLLGDTTGDPILYTDKLIF.

Regarding this clone: This could be a read error, since a much larger clone is one nucleotide away. Other DNA sequences in the same sample also yield this CDR3. This rearrangement joins TRDV2 to TRDJ1, with TRDD3 identical over 13 bases. Germline V lookup: CDR1 GEAIGNYY, CDR2 EKD. CDR3 length: 20 residues. The CDR3 coding sequence is TGTGCCTGTGACACGCCTTTTACTGGGGGATACGGACAGTACACAGATAAACTCATCTTT. This sequence encodes CACDTPFTGGYGQYTDKLIF.

This clone is large in the sample. Other nucleotide sequences from this sample produce the same CDR3. The chain couples TRDV2 to TRDJ1; 13 nucleotides align to TRDD3. Germline V gene lookup returns CDR1 GEAIGNYY and CDR2 EKD. Trimming took 3 bases from V and 2 from J; bases not matched to a gene: 14. The CDR3 spans 19 residues. This CDR3 is CACDSVLGDTLDETDKLIF. The CDR3 nucleotides read TGTGCCTGTGACTCCGTACTGGGGGATACGCTCGACGAAACCGATAAACTCATCTTT.

Comment on this clone: This likely came from a read error, as a far larger clone is one base away. The J gene is TRDJ3, the V gene TRDV2; 11 nucleotides agree with TRDD3. The CDR3 length is 19 residues. Per the germline V gene, CDR1 is GEAIGNYY and CDR2 is EKD. Here the CDR3 reads CACDTILGDISWATRQMFF. The CDR3 bases are TGTGCCTGTGACACCATACTGGGGGATATTTCCTGGGCCACCCGACAGATGTTTTTC.

This clone was recorded a few times. This could be a read error, since a much larger clone is one nucleotide away. The identical CDR3 is also encoded by other nucleotide sequences in the sample. The rearrangement links TRDV2 to TRDJ1; D might be TRDD3 (6 bases). CDR1 is GEAIGNYY, CDR2 EKD, per germline. The length of the CDR3 is 15 residues. As DNA, the CDR3 is TGTGCCTGTGACACCGTGGGGGCTTACACTGATAAACTCATCTTT. Translating gives CACDTVGAYTDKLIF.

In its sample, this clone was seen a few times. A far bigger clonotype differs at one base, so this is likely a read error. This CDR3 is also generated by other DNA sequences in the sample. The chain has TRDV2 and TRDJ3; 12 bases agree with TRDD3. The CDR3 loop spans 23 amino acids. Germline V lookup: CDR1 GEAIGNYY, CDR2 EKD. V gave up 2 bases and J gave up 0 bases; unmatched junction bases: 16. The DNA of the CDR3 is TGTGCCTGTGACAGTCTCCCTCGAGGTACTGGGGGATACAGCTCCTGGGACACCCGACAGATGTTTTTC. Amino acids: CACDSLPRGTGGYSSWDTRQMFF.

Note on this clone: Given a far larger clone just one base away, this is likely a sequencing read error. V and J are TRDV2 and TRDJ1; D is unclear. The CDR3 contains 19 residues. Trimming pared 1 base from V and 0 bases from J, leaving 23 bases between. Germline V gives CDR1 GEAIGNYY, CDR2 EKD. Written as DNA, the CDR3 is TGTGCCTGTGACACGATCACCGAGTCTGGACGCCTATACACCGATAAACTCATCTTT. It is translated as CACDTITESGRLYTDKLIF.

There are a few counts of this clone. Since a much larger clone is just one base distant, this may be a read error. The sample contains more than one DNA sequence encoding this CDR3. The genes are TRDV2 and TRDJ1; 12 bases map to TRDD3. The CDR3 is 19 residues long. The V and J ends lost 0 bases and 5 bases, in that order; junction bases with no gene match: 15. CDR1 GEAIGNYY and CDR2 EKD come from the germline V gene. The CDR3 DNA follows: TGTGCCTGTGACACCGTTCTACTGGGGGATACTGATTGGACTGATAAACTCATCTTT. Its translation is CACDTVLLGDTDWTDKLIF.

A word on this clone: A read error is likely here: a far larger clone is one base away. The CDR3 loop is CACDDLREDTYTDKLIF. The DNA of the CDR3 is TGTGCCTGTGACGACCTTCGCGAGGATACCTACACCGATAAACTCATCTTT. The rearrangement joins TRDV2 to TRDJ1; tentative D call: TRDD3 (6 bases). V was trimmed by 3 bases and J by 0 bases, leaving 19 bases between them. Germline lookup yields CDR1 GEAIGNYY and CDR2 EKD. This CDR3 has 17 amino acids.

This clone is large (0.1 to 1%). This same CDR3 is encoded by further DNA sequences in the sample. The chain combines TRDV2 with TRDJ1, with 11 bases that match TRDD3. The trim removed 3 bases at V and 3 bases at J, leaving 8 bases unmatched. Germline lookup yields CDR1 GEAIGNYY and CDR2 EKD. This CDR3 has 16 residues. The CDR3 loop reads CACDEMGDTRSDKLIF. The CDR3 region has the DNA TGTGCCTGTGACGAAATGGGGGATACGCGGTCCGATAAACTCATCTTT.

This clone was detected only a few times. A clone one base away is much larger, so this may be a read error. Other DNA sequences from this sample encode an identical CDR3 as well. CDR3 in amino acids: CACDEMGDTRSDKLIF. The CDR3 DNA is TGTGCCTGTGACGAAATGGGGGATACGCGGTCTGATAAACTCATCTTT. The chain recombines TRDV2 with TRDJ1; TRDD3 matches at 11 bases. In germline, CDR1 is GEAIGNYY, CDR2 EKD. The CDR3 spans 16 residues. V lost 3 bases to trimming and J lost 5 bases; unmatched junction nucleotides: 10.

This clone was seen once. For this DNA, TCRdb reports the protein of a much larger clone, which diverges at residue 6, most likely from a read error; the protein presented here is translated directly from the DNA. The chain is built from TRDV2 and TRDJ1; 9 positions agree with TRDD3. With V trimmed by 3 bases and J by 4 bases, 8 bases remained unmatched. From germline, CDR1 is GEAIGNYY and CDR2 EKD. CDR3 length: 15 amino acids. CDR3 nucleotides: TGTGCCTGTGACGCCGTACTGGGGGAGAACGATAAACTCATCTTT. Translating it yields CACDAVLGENDKLIF.

About this clone: Other nucleotide sequences in the sample specify the same CDR3. The J gene is TRDJ1, the V gene TRDV2; D is ambiguous. Germline CDR1 GEAIGNYY, CDR2 EKD. Trimming stripped 0 bases from V and 5 bases from J, with 30 bases between. The CDR3 totals 20 residues. The chain's CDR3 is CACDTVDRTTQSLGADKLIF. As DNA, the CDR3 is TGTGCCTGTGACACCGTAGATCGCACCACCCAAAGTCTAGGCGCTGATAAACTCATCTTT.

Worth noting for this clone: With only one base between it and a far larger clone, this is likely a read error. The V gene is TRDV2, the J gene TRDJ1, with 10 bases identical to TRDD3. Trimming removed 3 bases from V and 4 bases from J; junction bases left unmatched: 16. The CDR3 runs 18 residues. Per germline, CDR1 GEAIGNYY and CDR2 EKD. DNA of the CDR3: TGTGCCTGTGACCCCGTTGGAGGCTTGGGGGATACCGGCGATAAACTCATCTTT. This translates into CACDPVGGLGDTGDKLIF.

Comment on this clone: A far larger clone is only one base removed, so a read error is likely. The chain is built from TRDV2 and TRDJ1; 12 bases are shared with TRDD3. V was clipped by 3 bases and J by 8 bases; unmatched bases: 15. The CDR3 has 17 residues. CDR1 is GEAIGNYY and CDR2 is EKD in the germline V gene. The CDR3 nucleotides are TGTGCCTGTGACGCCTTACTGGGGGATACCCCATCTACGAAACTCATCTTT. Translation: CACDALLGDTPSTKLIF.

About this clone itself: With only one base between it and a far larger clone, this is likely a read error. The same CDR3 can be traced to other DNA sequences in this sample. The gene calls are TRDV2 and TRDJ1; no reliable D call. The germline V and J ends were trimmed by 3 bases and 5 bases, with 18 bases remaining between them. This CDR3 has 15 amino acids. CDR1 GEAIGNYY and CDR2 EKD come from the germline V gene. This chain's CDR3 is CACDSISWPTDKLIF. Here the CDR3 DNA reads TGTGCCTGTGACTCGATAAGCTGGCCCACAGATAAACTCATCTTT.

This clone appeared a few times. A much larger clone is a single base away; this may be a read error. This sample includes further DNA sequences coding for the same CDR3. The chain uses TRDV2 and TRDJ3, with 13 bases fitting TRDD3. Germline V gives CDR1 GEAIGNYY, CDR2 EKD. The CDR3 spans 20 residues. CDR3 sequence reads: CACDTVLGDTHSWDTRQMFF. In DNA, the CDR3 is TGTGCCTGTGACACCGTACTGGGGGATACGCATTCCTGGGACACTCGACAGATGTTTTTC.

A word on this clone: A much larger clone lies a single base off, so this may be a read error. Additional DNA sequences in this sample encode the identical CDR3. The J gene is TRDJ1, the V gene TRDV2; 9 bases line up with TRDD3. With 0 bases clipped from V and 5 bases from J, the junction kept 6 bases outside the gene matches. The germline V gene encodes CDR1 GEAIGNYY and CDR2 EKD. The CDR3 contains 15 residues. CDR3 DNA sequence: TGTGCCTGTGACACCGTAGGGGGATACTCTGATAAACTCATCTTT. Encoded protein: CACDTVGGYSDKLIF.

Remarks on this clone: A read error likely explains this, since a far larger clone differs by one base. The rearrangement links TRDV2 to TRDJ1; no firm D call. The CDR3 is 14 amino acids. The germline gives CDR1 GEAIGNYY, CDR2 EKD. V shed 0 bases and J shed 5 bases, with 12 bases lying between them. The CDR3: CACDTLAQEDKLIF. The CDR3 DNA reads TGTGCCTGTGACACCCTAGCCCAAGAGGATAAACTCATCTTT.

Concerning this clone: A read error likely explains why the TCRdb protein, taken from a much larger clone, differs from this DNA's translation at residue 10; the protein shown is translated from the DNA. For the CDR3, the DNA is TGTGCCTGTGACACGCTCTGGGGGAACATCGATAAACTCATCTTT. Its protein is CACDTLWGNIDKLIF. J is TRDJ1 and V is TRDV2; 8 bases align to TRDD3. CDR1 is GEAIGNYY, CDR2 EKD, per germline. J gave up 4 bases and V 1 base, and 7 bases lay outside the gene matches. The CDR3 consists of 15 residues.